The sequence of this T cell receptor beta chain was determined in a study of CD8 T cells in ankylosing spondylitis. General study results and limits: Ankylosing spondylitis blood appeared to be characterized by a TCR beta motif of eight highly homologous variants.

Regarding this clonotype: The antigen remains undetermined.

Germline values: CDR1 SGHAT, CDR2 FQNNGV. The CDR3 loop spans 16 amino acids. V lost 0 bases and J lost 8; bases outside the gene matches: 10. Generation of TCR beta libraries employed quantitative 5'-RACE incorporating molecular barcodes. TCRdb called the 5' RACE reads again in MiXCR, with one record for every CDR3 protein. The sample yields 300,000 to 400,000 distinct CDR3 sequences, 20% to 25% seen once. This sequence joins TRBV11-2 and TRBJ2-4; 7 bases align to TRBD2. Sequences were obtained from blood, either unsorted or a sorted T cell fraction (not recorded which). This receptor was identified in a male donor with ankylosing spondylitis or in good health (not recorded which). The CDR3 nucleotides read TGTGCCAGCAGCTTAGAGGGGGGGGGATCCCTAGACATTCAGTACTTC. The encoded protein is CASSLEGGGSLDIQYF.